This record concerns one TCR beta chain sequence. Its antigen is not known. Upon completion of 10 to 11 days in culture, CD4+ T cells were isolated. Two-dose vaccination with either BNT162b2 or mRNA-1273 was given to the participants. Trimming stripped 0 bases from V and 1 base from J, with 9 bases between. Germline V gene lookup returns CDR1 SGHRS and CDR2 YFSETQ. The CDR3 is 15 residues long. This specimen comes from a study of vaccination effects on CD4 cells after COVID-19. Study-level information: Peptide-pool stimulation followed by sequencing identified expanded antigen-specific CD4+ clonotypes in the ViraFEST assay. General study results and limits: Of the vaccine-induced clones from healthy vaccinees, merely 1 of 255 recognized common cold coronaviruses as well. Late after vaccination, infection- and vaccine-induced clones showed marked clonal contraction.

The assay was immunoSEQ multiplex PCR, and TCRdb's table has in-frame clones only and misses some. Among 57,000 or so clones, approximately 72% were seen once, and the ten largest hold about 4.4%. This specimen was CD4+ T cells from PBMCs cultured without peptide, taken after COVID-19 vaccination. This TCR came from a human donor who received a COVID-19 vaccine. The V and J genes are TRBV5-1 and TRBJ2-3; D not certain. The CDR3 region is CASSLGGAGTDTQYF. As DNA, the CDR3 is TGCGCCAGCAGCTTGGGTGGCGCGGGCACAGATACGCAGTATTTT.